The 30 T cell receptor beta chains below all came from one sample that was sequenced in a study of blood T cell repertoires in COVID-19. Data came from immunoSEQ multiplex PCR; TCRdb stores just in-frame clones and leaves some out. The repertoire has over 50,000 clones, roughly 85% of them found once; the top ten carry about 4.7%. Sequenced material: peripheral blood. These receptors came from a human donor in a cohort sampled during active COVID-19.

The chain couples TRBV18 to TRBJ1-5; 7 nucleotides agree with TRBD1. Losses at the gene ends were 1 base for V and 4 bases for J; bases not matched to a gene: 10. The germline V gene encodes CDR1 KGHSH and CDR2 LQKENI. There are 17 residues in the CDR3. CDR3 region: CASSPRNRGGPNQPQHF. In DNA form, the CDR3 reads TGTGCCAGCTCACCACGAAATAGAGGGGGCCCTAATCAGCCCCAGCATTTT.

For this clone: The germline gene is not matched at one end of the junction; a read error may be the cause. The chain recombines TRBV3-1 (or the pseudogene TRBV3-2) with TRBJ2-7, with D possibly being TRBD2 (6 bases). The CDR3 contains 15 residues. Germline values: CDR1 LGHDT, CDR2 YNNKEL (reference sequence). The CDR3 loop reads CASSQDLLASSEQYF. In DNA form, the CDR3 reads TGTGCCAGCAGCCAAGATTTACTAGCCTCCTCCGAGCAGTACTTC.

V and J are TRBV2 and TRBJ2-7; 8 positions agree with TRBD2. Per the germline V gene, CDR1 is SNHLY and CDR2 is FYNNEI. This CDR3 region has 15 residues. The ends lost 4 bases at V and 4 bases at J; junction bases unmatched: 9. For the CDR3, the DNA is TGTGCCAGCAGTGGGGGGACTAGATCCAAGTACGAGCAGTACTTC. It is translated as CASSGGTRSKYEQYF.

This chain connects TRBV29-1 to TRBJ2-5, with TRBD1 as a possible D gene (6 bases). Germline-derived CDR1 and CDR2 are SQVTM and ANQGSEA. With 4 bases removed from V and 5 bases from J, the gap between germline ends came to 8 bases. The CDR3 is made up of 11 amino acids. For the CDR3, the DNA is TGCAGCGTTGCAACAGGGGAGACCCAGTACTTC. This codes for CSVATGETQYF.

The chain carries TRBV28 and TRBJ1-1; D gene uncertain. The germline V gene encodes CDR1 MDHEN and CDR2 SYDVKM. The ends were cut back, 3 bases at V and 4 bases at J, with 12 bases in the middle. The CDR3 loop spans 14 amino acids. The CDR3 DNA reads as TGTGCCAGCAGTTTTGGAGGGTCGGGCACTGAAGCTTTCTTT. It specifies CASSFGGSGTEAFF.

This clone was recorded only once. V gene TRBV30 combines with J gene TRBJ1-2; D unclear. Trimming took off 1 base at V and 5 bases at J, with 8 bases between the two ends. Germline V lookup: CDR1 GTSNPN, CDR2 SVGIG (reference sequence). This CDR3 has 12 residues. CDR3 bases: TGTGCCTGGAGTGGGCAGGAATATGGCTACACCTTC. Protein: CAWSGQEYGYTF.

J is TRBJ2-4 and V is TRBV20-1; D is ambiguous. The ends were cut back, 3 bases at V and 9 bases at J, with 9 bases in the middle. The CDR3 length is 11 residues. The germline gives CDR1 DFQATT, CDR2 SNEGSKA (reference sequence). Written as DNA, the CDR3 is TGCAGTGCTAGGTTGCGAGGCATTCAGTACTTC. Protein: CSARLRGIQYF.

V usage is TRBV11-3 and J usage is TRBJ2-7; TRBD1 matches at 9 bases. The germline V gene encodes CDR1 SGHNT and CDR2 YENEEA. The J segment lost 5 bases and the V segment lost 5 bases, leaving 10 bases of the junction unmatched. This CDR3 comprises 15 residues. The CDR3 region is CASSRSGTGTDEQYF. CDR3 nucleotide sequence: TGTGCCAGCAGCCGATCCGGGACAGGGACAGACGAGCAGTACTTC.

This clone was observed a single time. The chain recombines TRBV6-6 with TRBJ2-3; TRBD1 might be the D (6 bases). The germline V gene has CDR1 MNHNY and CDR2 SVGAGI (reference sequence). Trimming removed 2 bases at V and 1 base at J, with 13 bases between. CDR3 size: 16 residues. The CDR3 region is CASSYGQGRGTDTQYF. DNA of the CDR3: TGTGCCAGCAGTTACGGGCAGGGGAGAGGCACAGATACGCAGTATTTT.

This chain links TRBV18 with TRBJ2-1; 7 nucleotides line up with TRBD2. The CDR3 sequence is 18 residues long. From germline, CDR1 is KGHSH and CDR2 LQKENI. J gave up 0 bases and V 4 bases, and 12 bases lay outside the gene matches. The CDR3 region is CASSRSTLAASSYNEQFF. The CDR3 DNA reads TGTGCCAGCTCACGGTCGACCCTAGCGGCAAGCTCCTACAATGAGCAGTTCTTC.

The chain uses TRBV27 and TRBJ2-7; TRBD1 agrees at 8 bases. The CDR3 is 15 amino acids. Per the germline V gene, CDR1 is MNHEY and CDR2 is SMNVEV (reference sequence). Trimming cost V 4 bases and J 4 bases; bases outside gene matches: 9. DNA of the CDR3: TGTGCCAGCAGTTCCTACAGGGGGAATCAGTACGAGCAGTACTTC. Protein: CASSSYRGNQYEQYF.

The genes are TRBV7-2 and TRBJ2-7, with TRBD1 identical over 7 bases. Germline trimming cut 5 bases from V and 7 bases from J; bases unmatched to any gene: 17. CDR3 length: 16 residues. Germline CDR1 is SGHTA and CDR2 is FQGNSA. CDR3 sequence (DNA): TGTGCCAGCAGCCCCCCGGCGGTGTCAGGGGGTCGGGAGCAGTACTTC. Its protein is CASSPPAVSGGREQYF.

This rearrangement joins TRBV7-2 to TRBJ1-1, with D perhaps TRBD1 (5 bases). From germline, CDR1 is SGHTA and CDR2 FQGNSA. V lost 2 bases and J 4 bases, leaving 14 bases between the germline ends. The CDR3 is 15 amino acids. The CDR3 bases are TGTGCCAGCAGCTTAAAGGCAGGGTTAGGCACTGAAGCTTTCTTT. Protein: CASSLKAGLGTEAFF.

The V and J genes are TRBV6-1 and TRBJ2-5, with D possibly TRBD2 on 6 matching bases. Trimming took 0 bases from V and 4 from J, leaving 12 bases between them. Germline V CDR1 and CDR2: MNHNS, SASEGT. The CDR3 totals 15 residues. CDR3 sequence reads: CASSEARLALETQYF. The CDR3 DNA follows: TGTGCCAGCAGTGAAGCAAGGCTAGCGCTAGAGACCCAGTACTTC.

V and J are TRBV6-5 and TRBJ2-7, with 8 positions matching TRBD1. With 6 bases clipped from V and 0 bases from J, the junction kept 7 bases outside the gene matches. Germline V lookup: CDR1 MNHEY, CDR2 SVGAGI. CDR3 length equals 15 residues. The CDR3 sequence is CASRGDRGGSYEQYF. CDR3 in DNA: TGTGCCAGCAGGGGAGACAGGGGCGGCTCCTACGAGCAGTACTTC.

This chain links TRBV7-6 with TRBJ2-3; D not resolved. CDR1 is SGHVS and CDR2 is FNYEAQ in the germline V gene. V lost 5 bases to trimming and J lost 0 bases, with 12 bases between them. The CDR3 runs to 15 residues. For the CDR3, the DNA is TGTGCCAGCAGCCTGCGGTCTTCTAGCACAGATACGCAGTATTTT. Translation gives CASSLRSSSTDTQYF.

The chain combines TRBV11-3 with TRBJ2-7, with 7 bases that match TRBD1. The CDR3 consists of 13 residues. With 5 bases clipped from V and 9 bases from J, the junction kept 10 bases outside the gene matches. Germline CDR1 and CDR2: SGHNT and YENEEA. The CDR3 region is CASSETGTSRQYF. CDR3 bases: TGTGCCAGCAGCGAGACAGGGACCTCTCGGCAGTACTTC.

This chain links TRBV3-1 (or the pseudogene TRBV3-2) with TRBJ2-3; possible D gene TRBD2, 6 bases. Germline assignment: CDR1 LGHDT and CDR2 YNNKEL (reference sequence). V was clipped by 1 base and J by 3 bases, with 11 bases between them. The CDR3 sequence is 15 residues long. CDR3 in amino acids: CASSQGAGPTDTQYF. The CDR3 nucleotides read TGTGCCAGCAGCCAAGGGGCGGGACCTACAGATACGCAGTATTTT.

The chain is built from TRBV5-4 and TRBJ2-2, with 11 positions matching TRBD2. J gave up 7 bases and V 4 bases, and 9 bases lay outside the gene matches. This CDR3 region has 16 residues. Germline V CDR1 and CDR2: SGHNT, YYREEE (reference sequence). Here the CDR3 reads CASSLGSGRAIGELFF. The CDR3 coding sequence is TGTGCCAGCAGCCTCGGTAGCGGGAGGGCCATCGGGGAGCTGTTTTTT.

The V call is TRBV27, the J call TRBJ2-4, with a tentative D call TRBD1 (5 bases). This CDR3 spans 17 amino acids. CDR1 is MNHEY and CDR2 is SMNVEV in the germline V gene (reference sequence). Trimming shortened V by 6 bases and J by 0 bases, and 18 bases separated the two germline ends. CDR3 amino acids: CASSPTQGNIAKNIQYF. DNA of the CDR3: TGTGCCAGCAGCCCCACCCAGGGAAATATAGCCAAAAACATTCAGTACTTC.

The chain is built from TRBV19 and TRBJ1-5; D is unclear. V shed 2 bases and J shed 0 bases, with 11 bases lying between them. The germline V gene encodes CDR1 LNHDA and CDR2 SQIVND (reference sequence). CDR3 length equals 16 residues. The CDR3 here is CASSITVLNSNQPQHF. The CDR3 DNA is TGTGCCAGTAGTATAACAGTCCTGAATAGCAATCAGCCCCAGCATTTT.

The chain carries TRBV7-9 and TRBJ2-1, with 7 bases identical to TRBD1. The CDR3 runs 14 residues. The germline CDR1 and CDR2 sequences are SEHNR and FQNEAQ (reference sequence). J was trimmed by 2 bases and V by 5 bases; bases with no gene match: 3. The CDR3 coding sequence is TGTGCCAGCAGCCCCAGGGGGACCTACAATGAGCAGTTCTTC. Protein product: CASSPRGTYNEQFF.

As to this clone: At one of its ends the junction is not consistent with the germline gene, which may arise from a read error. The CDR3 here is CATSELAFPFSCEQYF. Here the CDR3 DNA reads TGTGCCACCAGTGAACTAGCGTTCCCCTTTTCCTGCGAGCAGTACTTC. The chain recombines TRBV24-1 with TRBJ2-7, with TRBD2 matching over 7 bases. Per the germline V gene, CDR1 is KGHDR and CDR2 is SFDVKD. The CDR3 covers 16 residues.

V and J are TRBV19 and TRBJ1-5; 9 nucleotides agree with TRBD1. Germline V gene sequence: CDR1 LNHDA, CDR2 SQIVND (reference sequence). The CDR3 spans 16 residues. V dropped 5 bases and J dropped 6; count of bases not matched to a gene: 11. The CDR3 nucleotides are TGTGCCAGTAGTTCCGGGACAGGGCAACAAGGTCAGCCCCAGCATTTT. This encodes CASSSGTGQQGQPQHF. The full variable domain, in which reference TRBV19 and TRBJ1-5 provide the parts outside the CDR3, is DGGITQSPKYLFRKEGQNVTLSCEQNLNHDAMYWYRQDPGQGLRLIYYSQIVNDFQKGDIAEGYSVSREKKESFPLTVTSAQKNPTAFYLCASSSGTGQQGQPQHFGDGTRLSIL.

The CDR3 region is CSAFRGGYANTGELFF. CDR3 sequence (DNA): TGCAGCGCTTTTCGGGGAGGTTACGCGAACACCGGGGAGCTGTTTTTT. This sequence joins TRBV29-1 and TRBJ2-2; TRBD2 might be the D (6 bases). The CDR3 loop spans 16 amino acids. Germline CDR1 reads SQVTM; CDR2 reads ANQGSEA. Trimming took off 7 bases at V and 0 bases at J, with 18 bases between the two ends.

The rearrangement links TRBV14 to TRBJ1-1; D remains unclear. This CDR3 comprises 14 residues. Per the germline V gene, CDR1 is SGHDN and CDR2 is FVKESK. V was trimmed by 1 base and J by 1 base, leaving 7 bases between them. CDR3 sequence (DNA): TGTGCCAGCAGCCAAGTTGGAGGGAACACTGAAGCTTTCTTT. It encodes CASSQVGGNTEAFF.

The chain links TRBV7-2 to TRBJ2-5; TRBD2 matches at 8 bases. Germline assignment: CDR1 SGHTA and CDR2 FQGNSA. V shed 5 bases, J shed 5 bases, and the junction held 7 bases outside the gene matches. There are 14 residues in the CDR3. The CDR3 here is CASSRSGVGETQYF. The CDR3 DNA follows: TGTGCCAGCAGCCGTAGCGGGGTCGGGGAGACCCAGTACTTC.

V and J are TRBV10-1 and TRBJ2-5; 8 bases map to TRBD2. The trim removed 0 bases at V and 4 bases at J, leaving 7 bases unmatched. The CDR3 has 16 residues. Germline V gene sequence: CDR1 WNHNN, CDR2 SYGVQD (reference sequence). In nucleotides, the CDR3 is TGCGCCAGCAGTGAGTCAGGTAGCGGGATGGTAGAGACCCAGTACTTC. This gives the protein CASSESGSGMVETQYF.

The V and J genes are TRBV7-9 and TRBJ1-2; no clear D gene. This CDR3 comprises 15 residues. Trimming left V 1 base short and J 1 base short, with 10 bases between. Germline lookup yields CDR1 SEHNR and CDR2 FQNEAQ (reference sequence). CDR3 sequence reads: CASSLGGGLNYGYTF. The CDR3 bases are TGTGCCAGCAGCTTAGGCGGCGGACTTAACTATGGCTACACCTTC.

The CDR3 DNA reads TGTGCCAGTAGCCTCCGAGGGACAGGGCGGAACTATGGCTACACCTTC. Translating gives CASSLRGTGRNYGYTF. The chain couples TRBV19 to TRBJ1-2; 9 bases fit TRBD1. The CDR3 has 16 amino acids. V lost 6 bases and J lost 2; bases outside the gene matches: 10. Germline assignment: CDR1 LNHDA and CDR2 SQIVND (reference sequence).